This TCR beta chain is from a study of shared clonotypes between healthy human individuals. Germline values: CDR1 SGHRS, CDR2 YFSETQ. Trimming took 3 bases from V and 4 from J, leaving 16 bases between them. This CDR3 contains 15 residues. For each subset, genomic DNA was distributed in equal portions over several immunoSEQ plates. As processed by the authors: From ImmunoSEQ came sequences covering only the junction and carrying no quality scores, so filtering differed. Sequencing used immunoSEQ multiplex PCR; TCRdb keeps in-frame clones, though not all of them. V and J calls and clone size are copied from that table; D and trimming were computed from the DNA. The sample includes about 660,000 clones, under 80% of them seen just once.

Sequencing was carried out using memory CD4+ T cells sorted from blood. As for subset: CD45RA-negative fraction. The TCR originated in a young woman in good health. V is TRBV5-1 and J is TRBJ2-5, with D possibly called TRBD1 or TRBD2 (6 bases each). CDR3 sequence: CASSSPGGLPETQYF. The CDR3 DNA sequence: TGCGCCAGCAGCTCACCTGGGGGGCTGCCAGAGACCCAGTACTTC.